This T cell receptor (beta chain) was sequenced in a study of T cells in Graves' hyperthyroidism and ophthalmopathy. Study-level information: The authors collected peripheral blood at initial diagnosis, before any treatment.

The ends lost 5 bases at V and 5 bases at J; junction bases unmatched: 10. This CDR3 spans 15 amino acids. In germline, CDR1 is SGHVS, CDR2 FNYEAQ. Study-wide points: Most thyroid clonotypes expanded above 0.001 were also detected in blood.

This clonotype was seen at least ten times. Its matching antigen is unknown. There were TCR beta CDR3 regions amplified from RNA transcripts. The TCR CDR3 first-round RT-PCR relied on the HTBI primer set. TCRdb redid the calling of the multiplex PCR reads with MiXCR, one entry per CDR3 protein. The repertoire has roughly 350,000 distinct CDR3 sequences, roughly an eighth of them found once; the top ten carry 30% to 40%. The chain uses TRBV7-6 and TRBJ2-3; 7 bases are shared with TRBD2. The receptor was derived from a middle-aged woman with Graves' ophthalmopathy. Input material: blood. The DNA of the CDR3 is TGTGCCAGCAGCCTAGAGACTAGCAAAGGAGATACGCAGTATTTT. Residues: CASSLETSKGDTQYF.